Each of the 26 T cell receptor beta chains below was sequenced from the same sample in a study of cytomegalovirus exposure and HLA in healthy donors. It was with 60 Vbeta and 13 Jbeta primers that the PCR ran. The repertoire was sequenced with immunoSEQ multiplex PCR; TCRdb's copy has only in-frame clones and lacks some. The sample includes approximately 140,000 clones. The sequenced sample was PBMCs. These receptor sequences come from a woman aged 18-29 years in good health and CMV-seronegative.

The chain uses TRBV5-4 and TRBJ2-2, with D possibly matching TRBD1 (6 bases). The germline CDR1 and CDR2 sequences are SGHNT and YYREEE (reference sequence). The CDR3 length is 14 residues. V was trimmed by 9 bases and J by 8 bases, leaving 20 bases between them. The CDR3 reads CATQPRDKEGELFF. In DNA form, the CDR3 reads TGTGCCACGCAGCCCCGGGACAAGGAAGGGGAGCTGTTTTTT.

The chain couples TRBV11-1 to TRBJ2-5; 8 nucleotides line up with TRBD2. The CDR3 length is 16 residues. Germline lookup yields CDR1 SGHAT and CDR2 FQDESV (reference sequence). The J segment lost 1 base and the V segment lost 5 bases, leaving 9 bases of the junction unmatched. In DNA, the CDR3 is TGTGCCAGCAGCGCAGGCCAGACTAGCGCCCAAGAGACCCAGTACTTC. It encodes CASSAGQTSAQETQYF. Supplemented by reference TRBV11-1 and TRBJ2-5, the full variable domain reads EAEVAQSPRYKITEKSQAVAFWCDPISGHATLYWYRQILGQGPELLVQFQDESVVDDSQLPKDRFSAERLKGVDSTLKIQPAELGDSAMYLCASSAGQTSAQETQYFGPGTRLLVL.

This chain connects TRBV6-6 to TRBJ1-1; 7 nucleotides align to TRBD1. Germline lookup yields CDR1 MNHNY and CDR2 SVGAGI (reference sequence). The J segment lost 0 bases and the V segment lost 11 bases, leaving 9 bases of the junction unmatched. The CDR3 sequence is 14 residues long. The CDR3 reads CAVLPGTVNTEAFF. The CDR3 bases are TGTGCCGTTCTTCCCGGGACAGTGAACACTGAAGCTTTCTTT.

The V gene is TRBV4-1, the J gene TRBJ2-2; TRBD1 agrees at 10 bases. This CDR3 contains 15 residues. The V gene end was trimmed by 8 bases and the J gene end by 4 bases; junction bases not matched to a gene: 7. The V gene's germline CDR1 is MGHRA and CDR2 YSYEKL. Here the CDR3 reads CASGRQGASTGELFF. DNA of the CDR3: TGCGCCAGCGGAAGACAGGGGGCCAGCACCGGGGAGCTGTTTTTT.

The chain carries TRBV7-2 and TRBJ2-7, with 7 positions matching TRBD2. Germline loops: CDR1 SGHTA, CDR2 FQGNSA. V trimming: 0 bases; J trimming: 4 bases; junction bases outside the gene matches: 6. The CDR3 consists of 15 residues. The DNA of the CDR3 is TGTGCCAGCAGCTTAGCGGGAGGGCTTCAATACGAGCAGTACGTC. Amino acid sequence: CASSLAGGLQYEQYV.

The V call is TRBV10-3, the J call TRBJ2-3; D is unresolved. Germline assignment: CDR1 ENHRY and CDR2 SYGVKD. The CDR3 totals 13 residues. Trimming took off 0 bases at V and 4 bases at J, with 5 bases between the two ends. CDR3 coding DNA: TGTGCCATCAGTGAGTCGAGTCCAGATACGCAGTATTTT. Translation gives CAISESSPDTQYF.

This chain connects TRBV5-1 to TRBJ2-3, with D unresolved. CDR3 length: 11 amino acids. V was cut by 5 bases and J by 5 bases, with 6 bases left in between. Germline V gene lookup returns CDR1 SGHRS and CDR2 YFSETQ. DNA of the CDR3: TGCGCCAGCAGAGTACAAGATACGCAGTATTTT. It translates to CASRVQDTQYF. Using reference TRBV5-1 and TRBJ2-3 for the parts outside the CDR3, the full variable domain is KAGVTQTPRYLIKTRGQQVTLSCSPISGHRSVSWYQQTPGQGLQFLFEYFSETQRNKGNFPGRFSGRQFSNSRSEMNVSTLELGDSALYLCASRVQDTQYFGPGTRLTVL.

The V call is TRBV19, the J call TRBJ2-1, with 7 bases identical to TRBD2. V dropped 10 bases and J dropped 6; count of bases not matched to a gene: 12. Germline values: CDR1 LNHDA, CDR2 SQIVND (reference sequence). The CDR3 is made up of 14 amino acids. CDR3 amino acids: CATTTGTIPNEQFF. DNA of the CDR3: TGTGCCACCACAACCGGGACTATACCCAATGAGCAGTTCTTC.

J is TRBJ1-2 and V is TRBV30; TRBD1 agrees at 7 bases. Germline values: CDR1 GTSNPN, CDR2 SVGIG (reference sequence). Losses at the gene ends were 4 bases for V and 6 bases for J; bases not matched to a gene: 11. The length of the CDR3 is 14 residues. The CDR3 here is CAWKSFLGGNGYTF. CDR3 nucleotide sequence: TGTGCCTGGAAGTCCTTCCTAGGGGGCAATGGCTACACCTTC. Together with reference TRBV30 and TRBJ1-2, the CDR3 gives the full variable domain: SQTIHQWPATLVQPVGSPLSLECTVEGTSNPNLYWYRQAAGRGLQLLFYSVGIGQISSEVPQNLSASRPQDRQFILSSKKLLLSDSGFYLCAWKSFLGGNGYTFGSGTRLTVV.

The V gene is TRBV15, the J gene TRBJ1-4; the D is unclear. Germline V gene sequence: CDR1 LNHNV, CDR2 YYDKDF (reference sequence). The CDR3 is made up of 15 amino acids. The V end lost 0 bases, the J end lost 0 bases, and 5 bases lay between the germline ends. Written as DNA, the CDR3 is TGTGCCACCAGCAGAGATCTAGCAACTAATGAAAAACTGTTTTTT. Amino acids: CATSRDLATNEKLFF.

The J gene is TRBJ1-1, the V gene TRBV5-1; no clear D gene. Trimming took off 0 bases at V and 3 bases at J, with 18 bases between the two ends. From germline, CDR1 is SGHRS and CDR2 YFSETQ. This CDR3 is built from 17 residues. CDR3 region: CASSLVGDAGLDTEAFF. Here the CDR3 DNA reads TGCGCCAGCAGCTTGGTTGGCGACGCTGGACTGGACACTGAAGCTTTCTTT.

This chain joins TRBV30 and TRBJ1-1, with 7 bases aligning to TRBD1. V lost 7 bases and J lost 2; bases outside the gene matches: 13. This CDR3 is built from 15 residues. Per the germline V gene, CDR1 is GTSNPN and CDR2 is SVGIG (reference sequence). The chain's CDR3 is CAFQFKQGINTEAFF. The CDR3 coding sequence is TGTGCCTTCCAATTTAAACAGGGGATAAACACTGAAGCTTTCTTT.

CDR3 sequence (DNA): TGTGCCAGCAGCACCGGGACACTCGTCGCCTACACCTTC. This codes for CASSTGTLVAYTF. The J gene is TRBJ1-2, the V gene TRBV28; perhaps TRBD1 as D (6 bases). V was pared by 6 bases and J by 10 bases, with 18 bases between. The CDR3 length is 13 residues. In germline, CDR1 is MDHEN, CDR2 SYDVKM.

The V gene is TRBV4-1, the J gene TRBJ1-4, with D uncertain. CDR3 length: 16 residues. V was cut by 8 bases and J by 0 bases, with 16 bases left in between. Looked up from germline, CDR1 is MGHRA and CDR2 is YSYEKL. Written as DNA, the CDR3 is TGCGCCAGCCGAGTAGCGTCCACGGCAACTAATGAAAAACTGTTTTTT. It yields the protein CASRVASTATNEKLFF.

The chain couples TRBV2 to TRBJ2-2; the D gene is possibly TRBD1 (6 bases). Germline V CDR1 and CDR2: SNHLY, FYNNEI. Trimming cost V 0 bases and J 2 bases, with 19 bases left between them. The CDR3 runs 19 residues. The CDR3 sequence is CASSEALPTGHLNTGELFF. Written as DNA, the CDR3 is TGTGCCAGCAGTGAAGCGCTTCCCACAGGGCACCTCAACACCGGGGAGCTGTTTTTT.

The V and J genes are TRBV6-4 and TRBJ2-3; 7 bases fit TRBD2. The CDR3 totals 16 residues. The junction had 8 bases not matched to a gene; V was cut back by 1 base and J by 4 bases. The germline V gene encodes CDR1 MRHNA and CDR2 SNTAGT. The CDR3 nucleotides are TGTGCCAGCAGTGACTTGGCGGGAGAAGGGCCAGATACGCAGTATTTT. Translation: CASSDLAGEGPDTQYF.

The chain couples TRBV27 to TRBJ2-5; TRBD2 matches at 7 bases. V gave up 7 bases and J gave up 0 bases; unmatched junction bases: 2. Germline V CDR1 and CDR2: MNHEY, SMNVEV (reference sequence). This CDR3 region has 13 residues. The CDR3: CASKGGNQETQYF. In DNA form, the CDR3 reads TGTGCCAGCAAGGGAGGGAACCAAGAGACCCAGTACTTC.

The chain recombines TRBV7-9 with TRBJ2-3, with 9 bases identical to TRBD2. The germline CDR1 and CDR2 sequences are SEHNR and FQNEAQ (reference sequence). V lost 7 bases, J lost 1 base, and 3 bases stayed unmatched. The length of the CDR3 is 14 residues. The CDR3, as DNA: TGTGCCAGCATAGCGGGAGTCGGCACAGATACGCAGTATTTT. Its translation: CASIAGVGTDTQYF.

J is TRBJ1-2 and V is TRBV6-1; the D gene is possibly TRBD1 (5 bases). The CDR3 covers 13 residues. Germline values: CDR1 MNHNS, CDR2 SASEGT. The V end lost 2 bases, the J end lost 8 bases, and 12 bases lay between the germline ends. The CDR3 loop reads CASSEKQGGGYTF. In DNA form, the CDR3 reads TGTGCCAGCAGTGAAAAGCAGGGTGGAGGCTACACCTTC.

The chain uses TRBV11-1 and TRBJ2-5; D not resolved. This CDR3 spans 15 amino acids. Germline CDR1 SGHAT, CDR2 FQDESV (reference sequence). Trimming cost V 1 base and J 0 bases, with 9 bases left between them. CDR3 region: CASSLGRQDQETQYF. CDR3 nucleotide sequence: TGTGCCAGCAGCTTAGGCCGGCAGGACCAAGAGACCCAGTACTTC. Full variable domain (remainder filled in from reference TRBV11-1 and TRBJ2-5): EAEVAQSPRYKITEKSQAVAFWCDPISGHATLYWYRQILGQGPELLVQFQDESVVDDSQLPKDRFSAERLKGVDSTLKIQPAELGDSAMYLCASSLGRQDQETQYFGPGTRLLVL.

The J gene is TRBJ2-1, the V gene TRBV9; D is perhaps TRBD1 (6 bases). This CDR3 contains 14 residues. Looked up from germline, CDR1 is SGDLS and CDR2 is YYNGEE. V dropped 4 bases and J dropped 8 bases, with 16 bases sitting between them. CDR3 DNA: TGTGCCAGCAGCACCTTACAGGGTCGGGATGAGCAGTTCTTC. It translates to CASSTLQGRDEQFF. The full variable domain, completed using reference TRBV9 and TRBJ2-1, is DSGVTQTPKHLITATGQRVTLRCSPRSGDLSVYWYQQSLDQGLQFLIQYYNGEERAKGNILERFSAQQFPDLHSELNLSSLELGDSALYFCASSTLQGRDEQFFGPGTRLTVL.

The V call is TRBV6-1, the J call TRBJ1-5, with 7 bases identical to TRBD1. After removal of 7 bases from V and 10 bases from J, the junction contained 13 bases not matched to a gene. CDR3 length: 14 amino acids. The germline gives CDR1 MNHNS, CDR2 SASEGT. CDR3 residues: CASNQDRSGRPQHF. Written as DNA, the CDR3 is TGTGCCAGCAACCAGGACAGGAGCGGACGCCCCCAGCATTTT.

V usage is TRBV2 and J usage is TRBJ2-5; 10 bases agree with TRBD2. Per the germline V gene, CDR1 is SNHLY and CDR2 is FYNNEI. The CDR3 totals 15 residues. After removal of 1 base from V and 3 bases from J, the junction contained 2 bases not matched to a gene. The CDR3: CASSEVTSGKETQYF. CDR3 bases: TGTGCCAGCAGTGAAGTTACTAGCGGGAAAGAGACCCAGTACTTC. Full variable domain (remainder filled in from reference TRBV2 and TRBJ2-5): EPEVTQTPSHQVTQMGQEVILRCVPISNHLYFYWYRQILGQKVEFLVSFYNNEISEKSEIFDDQFSVERPDGSNFTLKIRSTKLEDSAMYFCASSEVTSGKETQYFGPGTRLLVL.

The V call is TRBV11-3, the J call TRBJ2-1; 9 bases are a match to TRBD2. V was pared by 6 bases and J by 7 bases, with 13 bases of the junction left unmatched. Germline V gene data show CDR1 as SGHNT and CDR2 as YENEEA. The CDR3 sequence is 16 residues long. The CDR3 reads CASSGLAGYRGNEQFF. The CDR3 nucleotides are TGTGCCAGCAGTGGGCTAGCGGGATATCGGGGGAATGAGCAGTTCTTC.

The chain has TRBV2 and TRBJ2-1; 7 nucleotides line up with TRBD2. CDR3 length equals 15 residues. The germline V gene has CDR1 SNHLY and CDR2 FYNNEI. With 4 bases clipped from V and 4 bases from J, the junction kept 7 bases outside the gene matches. DNA of the CDR3: TGTGCCAGCAGTGTTCTAGCGGCTCTTTACAATGAGCAGTTCTTC. It yields the protein CASSVLAALYNEQFF.

The chain is built from TRBV14 and TRBJ2-1; D is ambiguous. In germline, CDR1 is SGHDN, CDR2 FVKESK. The CDR3 has 17 residues. Trimming removed 4 bases at V and 4 bases at J, with 20 bases between. The CDR3 bases are TGTGCCAGCAGCCGCCCTGGAGCCATCGAAAGGTACAATGAGCAGTTCTTC. It specifies CASSRPGAIERYNEQFF.